What follows is one T cell receptor beta chain and its context. Using immunoSEQ multiplex PCR, the repertoire was profiled, and TCRdb retains in-frame clones only, with some absent. The data hold about 58,000 clones, with more than 90% observed a single time. The data are from a study of cytomegalovirus exposure and HLA in healthy donors. Germline V lookup: CDR1 MNHEY, CDR2 SVGAGI. This CDR3 contains 13 residues. Trimming shortened V by 6 bases and J by 9 bases, and 17 bases separated the two germline ends. Source material: PBMCs. This chain connects TRBV6-5 to TRBJ2-5; a possible D gene is TRBD1 (6 bases). This receptor was taken from a young man in good health and CMV-seronegative. CDR3 amino acids: CASRQTGFSSQYF. The CDR3 DNA is TGTGCCAGCAGACAAACAGGGTTCAGCTCCCAGTACTTC.